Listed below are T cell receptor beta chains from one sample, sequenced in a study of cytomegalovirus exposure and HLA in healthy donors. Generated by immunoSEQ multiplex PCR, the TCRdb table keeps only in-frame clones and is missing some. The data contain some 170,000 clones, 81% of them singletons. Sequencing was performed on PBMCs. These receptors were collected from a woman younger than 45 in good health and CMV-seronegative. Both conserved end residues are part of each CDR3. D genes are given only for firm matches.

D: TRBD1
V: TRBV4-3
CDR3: CASSQGDRPGNTIYF

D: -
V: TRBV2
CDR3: CASSEGGTGNTIYF

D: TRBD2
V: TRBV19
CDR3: CASSINGRKETQYF

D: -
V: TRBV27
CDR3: CASTSGLHNSPLHF

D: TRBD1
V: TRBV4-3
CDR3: CATGTGSYNEQFF

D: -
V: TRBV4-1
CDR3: CASSQDTGLGGVGYGYTF

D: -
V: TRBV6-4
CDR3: CASRPGESGELFF

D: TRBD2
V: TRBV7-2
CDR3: CASSFPGGRAIWVETQYF

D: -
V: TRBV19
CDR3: CASRTVGTEAFF

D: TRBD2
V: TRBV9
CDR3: CASSVDLGGSRSYEQYF

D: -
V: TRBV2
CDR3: CASSRGVNTEAFF

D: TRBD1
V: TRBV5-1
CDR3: CASSPSDRGTYNSPLHF

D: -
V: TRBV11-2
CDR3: CASSLKTGMDEQFF

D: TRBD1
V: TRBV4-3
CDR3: CASSQAAGQGALYEQYF

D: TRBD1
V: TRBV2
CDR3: CASSIGGTGNTIYF

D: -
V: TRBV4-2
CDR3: CASSQGVDTEAFF

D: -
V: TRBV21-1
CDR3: CASSKEEASVKGLLSTDTQYF

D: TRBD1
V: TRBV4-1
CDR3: CASSQVRDRAYEQYF

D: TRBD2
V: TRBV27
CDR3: CASSLRLAGREQYF

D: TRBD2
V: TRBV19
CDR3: CASSIDREGNYNEQFF

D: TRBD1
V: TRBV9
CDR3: CASSQGQGNYGYTF

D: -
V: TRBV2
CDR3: CASQELGTDTQYF

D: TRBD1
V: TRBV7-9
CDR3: CSSSSDSTGEYEKLFF

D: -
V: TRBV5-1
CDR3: CASSGQINEKLFF

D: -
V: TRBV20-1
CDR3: CSATRNTEAFF

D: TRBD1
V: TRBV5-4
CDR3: CASSFGTGSYEQYF

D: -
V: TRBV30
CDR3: CTWSWNGDPGANGLTF

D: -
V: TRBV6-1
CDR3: CASKRGISYEQYF

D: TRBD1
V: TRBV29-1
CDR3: CSVTGVLPYNEQFF

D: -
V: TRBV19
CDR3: CASSIAGADTQYF

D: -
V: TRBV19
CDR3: CASSILADSNQPQHF

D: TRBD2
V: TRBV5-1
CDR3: CASSWGGESYSGANVLTF

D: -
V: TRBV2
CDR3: CASSRGRLGETQYF

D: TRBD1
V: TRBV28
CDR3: CASSLQGAHEQYF

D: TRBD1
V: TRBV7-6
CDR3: CASSLVGQGAFNEQFF

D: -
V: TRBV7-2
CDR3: CASSPGGPGYTF

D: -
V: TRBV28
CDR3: CASSLYRDIPRNTIYF

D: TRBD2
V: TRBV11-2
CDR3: CASSKRGLYYEQYF

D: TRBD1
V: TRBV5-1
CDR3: CASSPDRGASTDTQYF

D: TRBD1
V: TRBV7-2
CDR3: CASSTGTGGSSPLHF

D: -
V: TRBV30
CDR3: CAWRSAGREKLFF

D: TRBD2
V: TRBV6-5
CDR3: CASSYTSGGASVFF

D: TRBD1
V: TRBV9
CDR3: CASSRPSTGGSTDTQYF

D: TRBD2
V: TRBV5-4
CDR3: CASSLAGGNTGELFF

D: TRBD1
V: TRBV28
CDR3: CASRGQVEAFF

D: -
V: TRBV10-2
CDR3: CASKWGLIFKPQHF

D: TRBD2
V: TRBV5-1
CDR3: CASNTKGALAGQETQYF

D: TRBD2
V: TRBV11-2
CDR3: CASSPLGGEGDTQYF